The 22 T cell receptor beta chains in this list originate from one sample, sequenced in a study of beta chain features in type 1 diabetes. Expressed TCRB transcripts were sequenced because the isolated RNA had all been reverse transcribed beforehand. Assay: immunoSEQ multiplex PCR; the TCRdb copy retains only in-frame clones and omits some. The top ten clones hold 0.44% of a sample with 310,000 or so clones, 6.5% to 10% of them seen once. The specimen was central memory CD4+ T cells from blood. These receptors originate from a woman younger than 35 in good health.

This clone has a handful of counts. CDR3 residues: CASSLQGADTEAFF. The DNA for the CDR3 is TGTGCCAGCAGCCTCCAGGGTGCGGACACTGAAGCTTTCTTT. The chain couples TRBV7-3 to TRBJ1-1; possibly TRBD1 for D (5 bases). The CDR3 runs to 14 residues. V was clipped by 5 bases and J by 3 bases, with 13 bases between them. Per the germline V gene, CDR1 is SGHTA and CDR2 is FQGTGA.

The chain couples TRBV6-6 to TRBJ2-2, with 7 bases lining up with TRBD1. Germline V gene data show CDR1 as MNHNY and CDR2 as SVGAGI (reference sequence). With 9 bases clipped from V and 3 bases from J, the junction kept 4 bases outside the gene matches. The CDR3 covers 13 residues. CDR3 nucleotides: TGTGCCAGTGGTACAGGGGACACCGGGGAGCTGTTTTTT. It is translated as CASGTGDTGELFF.

The chain joins TRBV5-6 to TRBJ2-7; 7 bases are a match to TRBD1. There are 15 residues in the CDR3. Germline lookup yields CDR1 SGHDT and CDR2 YYEEEE. The trim removed 3 bases at V and 3 bases at J, leaving 9 bases unmatched. For the CDR3, the DNA is TGTGCCAGCAGCTCCAGGGACAGACTTCTCTACGAGCAGTACTTC. Its translation: CASSSRDRLLYEQYF. Variable domain in full (rest from reference TRBV5-6 and TRBJ2-7): DAGVTQSPTHLIKTRGQQVTLRCSPKSGHDTVSWYQQALGQGPQFIFQYYEEEERQRGNFPDRFSGHQFPNYSSELNVNALLLGDSALYLCASSSRDRLLYEQYFGPGTRLTVT.

This clone showed up many times. The chain is built from TRBV29-1 and TRBJ1-1; D is perhaps TRBD1 (5 bases). This CDR3 spans 15 amino acids. Germline CDR1 is SQVTM and CDR2 is ANQGSEA. The V and J ends lost 5 bases and 8 bases respectively, with 24 bases between them. The CDR3 DNA reads TGCAGCGTTCGCCCCCAACGTAAGAAAGGGGAAGAAGCTTTCTTT. Its protein is CSVRPQRKKGEEAFF.

The table lists this clone with many counts. The junction departs from germline at one end; a sequencing error may be responsible. The chain carries TRBV7-7 and TRBJ2-5; TRBD2 is a possible D gene (6 bases). This CDR3 contains 15 residues. Germline CDR1 is SSHAT and CDR2 is FNYEAQ (reference sequence). This chain's CDR3 is CASSLAVTSSETQYF. The CDR3 nucleotides are TGTGCTAGCAGCTTAGCGGTGACTAGTTCAGAGACCCAGTACTTC.

This clone has just a few counts. V usage is TRBV19 and J usage is TRBJ2-1, with D hard to call. The V end was cut by 3 bases, the J end by 2 bases, with 11 bases between. The CDR3 spans 15 residues. CDR1 LNHDA and CDR2 SQIVND come from the germline V gene (reference sequence). The CDR3 reads CASSISRVTYNEQFF. Here the CDR3 DNA reads TGTGCCAGTAGTATCAGTAGGGTCACCTACAATGAGCAGTTCTTC.

The rearrangement uses TRBV15 and TRBJ1-1; maybe TRBD1 (5 bases). V was cut by 2 bases and J by 3 bases, with 16 bases left in between. Germline V gene sequence: CDR1 LNHNV, CDR2 YYDKDF (reference sequence). This CDR3 has 16 amino acids. The CDR3 bases are TGTGCCACCAGCAGACACAGGACAAAGTCGTACACTGAAGCTTTCTTT. Its protein is CATSRHRTKSYTEAFF. Using reference TRBV15 and TRBJ1-1 for the parts outside the CDR3, the full variable domain is DAMVIQNPRYQVTQFGKPVTLSCSQTLNHNVMYWYQQKSSQAPKLLFHYYDKDFNNEADTPDNFQSRRPNTSFCFLDIRSPGLGDTAMYLCATSRHRTKSYTEAFFGQGTRLTVV.

This clone was counted between two and nine times. The CDR3 protein is CASSQGTGGNTEAFF. The CDR3 DNA is TGTGCCAGCAGCCAAGGGACAGGGGGGAACACTGAAGCTTTCTTT. The genes are TRBV6-5 and TRBJ1-1, with 11 bases matching TRBD1. CDR3 length: 15 residues. CDR1 MNHEY and CDR2 SVGAGI come from the germline V gene. The V segment lost 6 bases and the J segment 1 base; nucleotides outside the gene matches: 4.

This clone was observed a few times. The rearrangement uses TRBV4-3 and TRBJ2-1, with 13 bases aligning to TRBD2. Germline CDR1 is LGHNA and CDR2 is YSLEER. Trimming removed 3 bases from V and 6 bases from J; junction bases left unmatched: 8. The CDR3 loop spans 17 amino acids. CDR3 sequence (DNA): TGCGCCAGCAGCCAGGGACTAGCGGGATGGGTAGGCAATGAGCAGTTCTTC. This encodes CASSQGLAGWVGNEQFF.

V and J are TRBV7-2 and TRBJ2-5; 11 bases fit TRBD2. J lost 2 bases, V lost 10 bases, and 9 bases had no gene match. This CDR3 has 15 amino acids. Germline V gene lookup returns CDR1 SGHTA and CDR2 FQGNSA. The CDR3 DNA is TGTGCCACCCGGCGGGGGACTAGCGGACAAGAGACCCAGTACTTC. This codes for CATRRGTSGQETQYF.

The chain combines TRBV6-5 with TRBJ1-5, with TRBD1 as a possible D gene (5 bases). Per germline, CDR1 MNHEY and CDR2 SVGAGI. This CDR3 contains 14 residues. V lost 5 bases and J 4 bases, leaving 12 bases between the germline ends. CDR3 sequence: CASSAGRLNQPQHF. The CDR3 DNA is TGTGCCAGCAGTGCGGGACGGCTAAATCAGCCCCAGCATTTT.

This clone has a handful of counts. J is TRBJ2-3 and V is TRBV11-3; D remains unclear. Germline CDR1 and CDR2: SGHNT and YENEEA. The CDR3 covers 13 residues. V lost 5 bases to trimming and J lost 2 bases, with 8 bases between them. The CDR3 region is CASSTEITDTQYF. CDR3 coding DNA: TGTGCCAGCAGCACCGAAATCACAGATACGCAGTATTTT.

The V gene is TRBV4-2, the J gene TRBJ2-7; D is perhaps TRBD1 (6 bases). CDR3 size: 14 residues. CDR1 is LGHNA, CDR2 YNFKEQ, per germline. Trimming took 4 bases from V and 7 from J, leaving 17 bases between them. The CDR3 protein is CASSPGQGPQEQYF. The CDR3 region has the DNA TGTGCCAGCAGCCCTGGGCAGGGGCCACAGGAGCAGTACTTC.

This clone was picked up many times. CDR3 coding DNA: TGTGCCACCAGCAGAGATCGTGGGAGGCTTGAGCAGTTCTTC. Its translation is CATSRDRGRLEQFF. This rearrangement joins TRBV15 to TRBJ2-1; a weak D match, TRBD2 (6 bases). This CDR3 region has 14 residues. Trimming left V 0 bases short and J 9 bases short, with 12 bases between. Germline CDR1 LNHNV, CDR2 YYDKDF (reference sequence).

This clone occurred a few times. V usage is TRBV18 and J usage is TRBJ1-1; D ambiguous. The CDR3 extends over 14 amino acids. Germline-derived CDR1 and CDR2 are KGHSH and LQKENI. V lost 0 bases, J lost 0 bases, and 5 bases lay in between. The CDR3 loop reads CASSPPRVNTEAFF. Written as DNA, the CDR3 is TGTGCCAGCTCACCACCCCGGGTGAACACTGAAGCTTTCTTT.

The CDR3 reads CASSPVFSGSYEQYF. Written as DNA, the CDR3 is TGTGCCAGCAGCCCAGTGTTTAGCGGGAGCTACGAGCAGTACTTC. The V and J genes are TRBV6-5 and TRBJ2-7; 9 nucleotides align to TRBD2. In germline, CDR1 is MNHEY, CDR2 SVGAGI. Losses at the gene ends were 6 bases for V and 3 bases for J; bases not matched to a gene: 9. CDR3 size: 15 residues.

V is TRBV6-1 and J is TRBJ2-7; 10 bases align to TRBD1. From germline, CDR1 is MNHNS and CDR2 SASEGT. The CDR3 contains 16 residues. The V segment lost 5 bases and the J segment 0 bases; nucleotides outside the gene matches: 7. The CDR3 here is CASSKERDRGSYEQYF. The CDR3, as DNA: TGTGCCAGCAGTAAAGAACGGGACAGGGGCTCCTACGAGCAGTACTTC.

V and J are TRBV15 and TRBJ2-1, with 10 bases matching TRBD1. The CDR3 has 16 amino acids. V lost 2 bases and J lost 4; bases outside the gene matches: 5. The germline gives CDR1 LNHNV, CDR2 YYDKDF (reference sequence). CDR3 DNA: TGTGCCACCAGCAGACCTACGGGACAGGGGTACAATGAGCAGTTCTTC. The encoded protein is CATSRPTGQGYNEQFF.

In its sample, this clone was seen many times. The V gene is TRBV10-3, the J gene TRBJ2-3; 7 bases match TRBD2. The length of the CDR3 is 15 residues. Trimming took 3 bases from V and 2 from J; bases not matched to a gene: 5. Germline V gives CDR1 ENHRY, CDR2 SYGVKD. CDR3 region: CAISELARNTDTQYF. The CDR3 nucleotides read TGTGCCATCAGTGAACTAGCGAGAAACACAGATACGCAGTATTTT.

This clone was seen a handful of times. V usage is TRBV10-3 and J usage is TRBJ2-7; D may be TRBD1 (5 bases). The V gene lost 3 bases and the J gene lost 1 base, with 13 bases spanning the gap. Germline CDR1 is ENHRY and CDR2 is SYGVKD. The CDR3 length is 15 residues. The chain's CDR3 is CAISDFSPGSYEQYF. DNA for the CDR3: TGTGCCATCAGTGATTTCTCCCCAGGGTCCTACGAGCAGTACTTC.

There are a few counts of this clone. The gene calls are TRBV9 and TRBJ1-4; D remains ambiguous. The CDR3 spans 13 residues. The germline gives CDR1 SGDLS, CDR2 YYNGEE. V was cut by 4 bases and J by 12 bases, with 16 bases left in between. The CDR3 region has the DNA TGTGCCAGCAGCCCTTCCCGGGAAACAGAACTGTTTTTT. Translating it yields CASSPSRETELFF.

This clone was counted ten times or more. The chain links TRBV11-2 to TRBJ2-1, with TRBD1 identical over 7 bases. Trimming at V came to 4 bases and at J to 3 bases, leaving 9 bases not matched to a gene. The CDR3 sequence is 16 residues long. Per the germline V gene, CDR1 is SGHAT and CDR2 is FQNNGV. The CDR3 coding sequence is TGTGCCAGCAGCTCTAGACAGGGCCCTGACTACAATGAGCAGTTCTTC. Amino acids: CASSSRQGPDYNEQFF.